The 26 T cell receptor beta chains below come from one sample, sequenced in a study of blood T cell repertoires in COVID-19. Sequencing was performed with immunoSEQ multiplex PCR; in TCRdb, only in-frame clones are kept and a portion is missing. Of roughly 100,000 clones detected, 86% appear once; the ten largest clones hold under 2%. Sample: peripheral blood. The receptors originated from a man aged 80 or over with acute or convalescent COVID-19.

The chain couples TRBV7-2 to TRBJ1-2; D may be TRBD1 (6 bases). The CDR3 covers 15 residues. Germline V gives CDR1 SGHTA, CDR2 FQGNSA. Trimming removed 3 bases from V and 6 bases from J, with 17 bases in between. DNA for the CDR3: TGTGCCAGCAGCTTCCCGGGCAGGGGTCGGGATGGCTACACCTTC. It encodes CASSFPGRGRDGYTF.

This clone occurred once. V and J are TRBV11-3 and TRBJ2-1; TRBD2 matches at 11 bases. This CDR3 comprises 14 residues. CDR1 is SGHNT, CDR2 YENEEA, per germline. V lost 5 bases to trimming and J lost 6 bases; unmatched junction nucleotides: 3. The DNA of the CDR3 is TGTGCCAGCAGCCCCGGACTAGCGGGCAATGAGCAGTTCTTC. It translates to CASSPGLAGNEQFF.

J is TRBJ1-4 and V is TRBV7-2; D might be TRBD1 (5 bases). Germline CDR1 is SGHTA and CDR2 is FQGNSA. This CDR3 region has 15 residues. Between the trimmed V and J ends, which lost 1 base and 6 bases, there was a span of 12 bases. CDR3 residues: CASSLVRGGDEKLFF. For the CDR3, the DNA is TGTGCCAGCAGCTTAGTTAGGGGTGGAGATGAAAAACTGTTTTTT.

The chain joins TRBV5-4 to TRBJ2-7; 7 nucleotides align to TRBD2. Germline V gene sequence: CDR1 SGHNT, CDR2 YYREEE (reference sequence). The ends lost 4 bases at V and 2 bases at J; junction bases unmatched: 6. The length of the CDR3 is 14 residues. As DNA, the CDR3 is TGTGCCAGCAGCCTGGGGGGGGGTACCTACGAGCAGTACTTC. Protein: CASSLGGGTYEQYF.

The rearrangement links TRBV25-1 to TRBJ2-1; 9 bases line up with TRBD1. CDR1 and CDR2 (germline): MGHDK, SYGVNS. The CDR3 extends over 17 amino acids. V lost 3 bases to trimming and J lost 6 bases; unmatched junction nucleotides: 12. CDR3 sequence: CASSDTHPSGQGNEQFF. The CDR3 nucleotides are TGTGCCAGCAGTGATACTCATCCCTCGGGACAGGGCAATGAGCAGTTCTTC.

The CDR3 coding sequence is TGTGCCAGCAGATCAGGGTACGCTTCACCCCTCCACTTT. Translation gives CASRSGYASPLHF. The gene calls are TRBV6-5 and TRBJ1-6, with a possible D match to TRBD1 (5 bases). The CDR3 is made up of 13 amino acids. Trimming removed 6 bases at V and 9 bases at J, with 12 bases between. Looked up from germline, CDR1 is MNHEY and CDR2 is SVGAGI.

This clone appeared a single time. The rearrangement links TRBV6-4 to TRBJ2-4, with 8 nucleotides matching TRBD2. The CDR3 spans 19 residues. Germline V gives CDR1 MRHNA, CDR2 SNTAGT. V trimming: 0 bases; J trimming: 0 bases; junction bases outside the gene matches: 10. CDR3 in amino acids: CASSDSVVAGSLAKNIQYF. The DNA for the CDR3 is TGTGCCAGCAGTGACTCCGTAGTAGCGGGGTCCCTAGCCAAAAACATTCAGTACTTC.

The V and J genes are TRBV5-1 and TRBJ1-4; 12 bases are shared with TRBD1. Germline CDR1 reads SGHRS; CDR2 reads YFSETQ. V gave up 4 bases and J gave up 4 bases; unmatched junction bases: 11. The CDR3 length is 18 residues. The CDR3 nucleotides read TGCGCCAGCAGCCCCGGGACAGGGGGCGTTTTTGATAATGAAAAACTGTTTTTT. Residues: CASSPGTGGVFDNEKLFF.

The rearrangement joins TRBV25-1 to TRBJ2-7; a possible D gene is TRBD1 (5 bases). The CDR3 extends over 13 amino acids. The V gene's germline CDR1 is MGHDK and CDR2 SYGVNS. V lost 6 bases, J lost 10 bases, and 19 bases lay in between. For the CDR3, the DNA is TGTGCCAGCAGCGAAGCAGGGTCCTGGGATCAGTACTTC. It encodes CASSEAGSWDQYF.

The V gene is TRBV12-3 or TRBV12-4, the J gene TRBJ1-2; a possible D gene is TRBD1 (6 bases). Trimming removed 6 bases at V and 4 bases at J, with 9 bases between. CDR3 length equals 12 residues. CDR3 residues: CASSTGTYGYTF. CDR3 bases: TGTGCCAGCAGCACAGGGACCTATGGCTACACCTTC.

The genes are TRBV19 and TRBJ2-7; 8 nucleotides line up with TRBD1. Germline V gives CDR1 LNHDA, CDR2 SQIVND (reference sequence). This CDR3 spans 12 amino acids. The V gene end was trimmed by 1 base and the J gene end by 12 bases; junction bases not matched to a gene: 5. Here the CDR3 DNA reads TGTGCCAGTAGTATAGCAGGGGGCGGAATGTACTTC. The encoded protein is CASSIAGGGMYF.

CDR3 loop: CASSPQGGRNQPQHF. In DNA, the CDR3 is TGTGCCAGCAGCCCACAAGGCGGTCGCAATCAGCCCCAGCATTTT. The chain uses TRBV28 and TRBJ1-5; D gene uncertain. This CDR3 is 15 amino acids long. Germline V CDR1 and CDR2: MDHEN, SYDVKM. The ends were cut back, 6 bases at V and 2 bases at J, with 14 bases in the middle.

The chain uses TRBV5-6 and TRBJ2-1; D is perhaps TRBD2 (5 bases). The CDR3 covers 18 residues. Germline CDR1 SGHDT, CDR2 YYEEEE. The germline V and J ends were trimmed by 2 bases and 4 bases, with 22 bases remaining between them. This chain's CDR3 is CASSLSRGSGMKYNEQFF. For the CDR3, the DNA is TGTGCCAGCAGCTTAAGTAGAGGATCCGGGATGAAATACAATGAGCAGTTCTTC.

This clone was counted a single time. This chain links TRBV7-9 with TRBJ2-7; 9 nucleotides align to TRBD1. CDR1 SEHNR and CDR2 FQNEAQ come from the germline V gene (reference sequence). With 5 bases clipped from V and 3 bases from J, the junction kept 14 bases outside the gene matches. This CDR3 contains 17 residues. CDR3 DNA: TGTGCCAGCAGCGTCCTACATCCGGGACAGGGCGGCTACGAGCAGTACTTC. This gives the protein CASSVLHPGQGGYEQYF.

The V gene is TRBV28, the J gene TRBJ1-2; D is possibly TRBD1 (5 bases). Germline V CDR1 and CDR2: MDHEN, SYDVKM. The CDR3 runs 15 residues. The V end lost 6 bases, the J end lost 11 bases, and 25 bases lay between the germline ends. The CDR3 spells CASRPGTLTGWGYTF. For the CDR3, the DNA is TGTGCCAGCAGACCGGGGACTCTCACTGGATGGGGGTACACCTTC.

The CDR3 loop reads CASSQVELSTDTQYF. The CDR3 coding sequence is TGTGCCAGCAGCCAAGTTGAACTTAGCACAGATACGCAGTATTTT. The rearrangement uses TRBV4-2 and TRBJ2-3; D is unclear. CDR1 is LGHNA and CDR2 is YNFKEQ in the germline V gene. V lost 1 base to trimming and J lost 0 bases, with 8 bases between them. The length of the CDR3 is 15 residues.

The rearrangement joins TRBV19 to TRBJ1-1, with D possibly TRBD1 on 6 matching bases. Germline lookup yields CDR1 LNHDA and CDR2 SQIVND (reference sequence). The CDR3 has 16 amino acids. Trimming pared 3 bases from V and 4 bases from J, leaving 18 bases between. CDR3 loop: CASSMAGGRVATEAFF. The CDR3 DNA reads TGTGCCAGTAGTATGGCGGGGGGCCGGGTGGCCACTGAAGCTTTCTTT.

This clone occurred once. The chain recombines TRBV6-2 or TRBV6-3 with TRBJ2-3; maybe TRBD2 (6 bases). The CDR3 spans 17 residues. Trimming shortened V by 2 bases and J by 0 bases, and 15 bases separated the two germline ends. Germline-derived CDR1 and CDR2 are MNHEY and SVGEGT. The DNA of the CDR3 is TGTGCCAGCAGTTACGGGCGGCAGCGGGCGAGCACAGATACGCAGTATTTT. It specifies CASSYGRQRASTDTQYF.

This chain joins TRBV25-1 and TRBJ2-4; possible D gene TRBD1, 6 bases. Germline-derived CDR1 and CDR2 are MGHDK and SYGVNS. V lost 5 bases and J lost 7, with 24 bases in between. This CDR3 comprises 17 residues. This CDR3 is CASSISTGPLQGNIQYF. CDR3 DNA: TGTGCCAGCAGTATCTCGACAGGTCCCCTTCAAGGGAACATTCAGTACTTC.

V gene TRBV9 combines with J gene TRBJ2-2; D is possibly TRBD1 (6 bases). The V end was cut by 2 bases, the J end by 1 base, with 6 bases between. The CDR3 is made up of 14 amino acids. The V gene's germline CDR1 is SGDLS and CDR2 YYNGEE. CDR3 region: CASSVTGNTGELFF. CDR3 nucleotide sequence: TGTGCCAGCAGCGTGACAGGGAACACCGGGGAGCTGTTTTTT.

The rearrangement joins TRBV29-1 to TRBJ2-1, with D possibly being TRBD1 (5 bases). V shed 4 bases and J shed 7 bases, with 20 bases lying between them. Germline V gene data show CDR1 as SQVTM and CDR2 as ANQGSEA. The CDR3 contains 15 residues. The CDR3 DNA reads as TGCAGCGTTGGTGGTCGTCAGGGTGGTAGTAATGAGCAGTTCTTC. Its translation: CSVGGRQGGSNEQFF.

CDR3 loop: CASSWEGQVEDTQYF. Here the CDR3 DNA reads TGTGCCAGCAGCTGGGAGGGGCAGGTTGAAGATACGCAGTATTTT. The rearrangement joins TRBV5-4 to TRBJ2-3; 7 nucleotides match TRBD2. The CDR3 loop spans 15 amino acids. Germline CDR1 and CDR2: SGHNT and YYREEE (reference sequence). V gave up 3 bases and J gave up 5 bases; unmatched junction bases: 9.

This clone has only one observation. This rearrangement joins TRBV20-1 to TRBJ1-3; 11 bases line up with TRBD1. J was trimmed by 2 bases and V by 3 bases; bases with no gene match: 3. Germline assignment: CDR1 DFQATT and CDR2 SNEGSKA (reference sequence). CDR3 size: 15 residues. The DNA for the CDR3 is TGCAGTGCTAGTAGGACAGGGGGCACTGGAAACACCATATATTTT. It yields the protein CSASRTGGTGNTIYF.

This chain uses TRBV4-2 with TRBJ2-7; D perhaps matches TRBD2 (6 bases). Deletions cut 3 bases from V and 2 bases from J, with 17 bases between. The CDR3 has 16 amino acids. Germline lookup yields CDR1 LGHNA and CDR2 YNFKEQ. The CDR3 here is CASSHEGSGSPYEQYF. CDR3 in DNA: TGTGCCAGCAGCCACGAAGGTAGCGGATCACCCTACGAGCAGTACTTC.

As to this clone: The sample has other DNA sequences that encode this CDR3 too. The chain uses TRBV28 and TRBJ1-1; no definite D call. Germline assignment: CDR1 MDHEN and CDR2 SYDVKM. Trimming cost V 8 bases and J 3 bases, with 10 bases left between them. This CDR3 comprises 12 residues. CDR3 region: CASSLLHTEAFF. The CDR3 nucleotides read TGTGCCAGCTCCTTACTACACACTGAAGCTTTCTTT.

This clone was seen just once. J is TRBJ2-7 and V is TRBV3-1 (or the pseudogene TRBV3-2); D uncertain. CDR3 length: 11 amino acids. CDR1 and CDR2 (germline): LGHDT, YNNKEL (reference sequence). Trimming pared 4 bases from V and 5 bases from J, leaving 6 bases between. CDR3 bases: TGTGCCAGCAGCCTTGAGAACGAGCAGTACTTC. Residues: CASSLENEQYF.